The 6 T cell receptor beta chains presented below share a single source sample, sequenced in a study of T cell responses to AZD1222 COVID-19 vaccine. Libraries were prepared by immunoSEQ multiplex PCR; TCRdb keeps only in-frame clonotypes and omits some of them. The table lists about 140,000 clones, more than 70% of them singletons. Sequenced material: peripheral blood, taken on day 0 of AZD1222 vaccination. Receptors were obtained from an adult in good health.

This clone occurred once. The V and J genes are TRBV7-3 and TRBJ2-3; D call uncertain. In germline, CDR1 is SGHTA, CDR2 FQGTGA. Trimming stripped 5 bases from V and 0 bases from J, with 12 bases between. The CDR3 length is 15 residues. CDR3 bases: TGTGCCAGCAGCCCCGCAGGAGCTAGCACAGATACGCAGTATTTT. Its protein product is CASSPAGASTDTQYF.

V and J are TRBV27 and TRBJ2-7, with D maybe TRBD2 (6 bases). The CDR3 is 15 amino acids. The V gene's germline CDR1 is MNHEY and CDR2 SMNVEV (reference sequence). V lost 8 bases and J lost 9, with 26 bases in between. This chain's CDR3 is CASGAGGTQGGGQYF. The CDR3 DNA follows: TGTGCCAGCGGTGCAGGAGGGACCCAAGGCGGTGGGCAGTACTTC.

DNA of the CDR3: TGTGCAAGTCGTCTTAGGGCCGGGACGGTGAACACCGGGGAGCTGTTTTTT. Amino acids: CASRLRAGTVNTGELFF. The V call is TRBV12-2, the J call TRBJ2-2. TRBV12-2 is reported as a pseudogene. The CDR3 is 17 amino acids.

V usage is TRBV7-2 and J usage is TRBJ1-5; 9 nucleotides match TRBD1. Germline V gives CDR1 SGHTA, CDR2 FQGNSA. The CDR3 is made up of 17 amino acids. Losses at the gene ends were 0 bases for V and 4 bases for J; bases not matched to a gene: 7. Written as DNA, the CDR3 is TGTGCCAGCAGCTTAGCAGGACAGGGGATCGCAAATCAGCCCCAGCATTTT. This gives the protein CASSLAGQGIANQPQHF.

This chain connects TRBV7-2 to TRBJ2-4, with a tentative D call TRBD1 (6 bases). CDR1 and CDR2 (germline): SGHTA, FQGNSA. V lost 5 bases and J 6 bases, leaving 26 bases between the germline ends. This CDR3 contains 18 residues. Here the CDR3 reads CASSPFDRTGFPPNIQYF. The CDR3, as DNA: TGTGCCAGCAGCCCTTTCGACAGGACTGGGTTTCCCCCAAACATTCAGTACTTC.

This clone has more than one count but fewer than ten. The rearrangement joins TRBV3-1 (or the pseudogene TRBV3-2) to TRBJ1-3, with TRBD1 matching 7 bases. Germline CDR1 reads LGHDT; CDR2 reads YNNKEL (reference sequence). CDR3 length: 15 residues. V shed 4 bases, J shed 2 bases, and the junction held 5 bases outside the gene matches. This chain's CDR3 is CASSRDRAAGNTIYF. CDR3 DNA sequence: TGTGCCAGCAGCCGAGACAGGGCTGCTGGAAACACCATATATTTT.